Listed here is a single T cell receptor beta chain. This clone was counted many times. What this receptor recognizes is not known. No clone much larger than this one lies a single base away; base qualities are absent. Interpreted using the paper, the time point label stands for: about 11 months on ibrutinib. For TCR beta library preparation, 1.5 to 2 micrograms of genomic DNA were extracted from the cryopreserved PBMCs. High-throughput TCR beta sequencing was performed on longitudinal blood samples from CLL patients receiving ibrutinib monotherapy. The patients took part in an open-label, single-center phase 2 trial of ibrutinib monotherapy. These data belong to a study of cytotoxic CD8 clonotypes in ibrutinib-treated CLL (dated by TCRdb to the early 2020s). As for the study more broadly: The cohort included around 15 treatment-naive and approximately twelve relapsed/refractory patients; under 18 were IGHV unmutated. Of the 90 or so people in the trial, about 27 had longitudinal samples available. Patients were still on ibrutinib when every remission and progressive disease sample was collected. Samples at response were collected after a median of around twelve months of treatment, with a range of roughly 6 to 40 months. Partial responses were observed in some 24 patients and complete responses in 2; after a median follow-up of around 64 months, remission was maintained in 15 or so patients and progression was observed in approximately twelve. Cryopreserved peripheral blood mononuclear cells were obtained before treatment, at response, and at either sustained remission or disease progression. An average of roughly 250,000 productive templates and 80,000 to 100,000 productive rearrangements was obtained per sample. The study at large found these results: At baseline, clonality was higher than in age-matched healthy donors and showed a strong correlation with circulating CD8+ T-cell counts. An increase in clonality was observed at ibrutinib response, with clonality remaining stable during sustained remission and falling back toward baseline at progression. Sampling times were not matched between sustained-remission and progressing patients, and lymph node repertoires were not studied. Public clonotypes were found to be uncommon and were observed to contract or remain stable during treatment; the increase in clonality was shown to reflect expansion of private clonotypes at ibrutinib response.

The goal of deep resolution MiSeq sequencing was a depth between 1 in 1 million and 1 in 200,000 T cells, and coverage averaged 10x per clonotype. The immunoSEQ hsTCRB Kit was used to generate the TCR beta libraries. On the study's bioinformatics: The data were analyzed with ImmunoSEQ Analyzer and ImmunoSEQ Data Assistant, and V, D and J gene assignments followed IMGT definitions. Clonality was computed as one minus normalized Shannon entropy of productive rearrangement frequencies, ranging from 0 to 1. Public clonotype analysis was restricted to overrepresented clonotypes comprising at least 0.05% of each patient's repertoire. Roughly 12 age-matched healthy donor repertoires from immuneACCESS were used as controls for clonality. TCRdb carries this immuneACCESS record with in-frame sequences only. Its versions omit some clonotypes, under half of them owing to an unresolved V gene in the studies checked, with the rest unexplained. That table gives V, J and clone size, and the DNA gave D and trimming. Present in this sample are about 140,000 clones, 60% to 85% of which were seen just once. The ten most abundant clones make up approximately 27% of the sample.

Source: PBMCs, taken after 12 months of ibrutinib treatment. This clonotype originated in a human donor with chronic lymphocytic leukemia.

The DNA is TGTGCCAGCAGCTTATCGACAGTCAATCAGCCCCAGCATTTT. Its coded protein is CASSLSTVNQPQHF. The sequence links TRBV7-9 to TRBJ1-5; D gene: possibly TRBD1, on 5 matching bases. V and J lose 2 bases and 3 bases, and a span of 8 bases separates them. The cysteine opens and the phenylalanine closes a CDR3 of 14 amino acids. CDR3 DNA only is kept here, 42 bases in frame from base 1. Via the germline V gene (reference sequence), CDR1 is SEHNR and CDR2 FQNEAQ.